A selection of T cell receptor beta chains follows, all from one sample in a study of blood T cell repertoires in COVID-19. Using immunoSEQ multiplex PCR, the repertoire was profiled, and TCRdb retains in-frame clones only, with some absent. Among over 95,000 clones listed, approximately 85% were seen once. The specimen sequenced was peripheral blood. These receptor sequences come from a woman older than 75 with active or convalescent COVID-19. Both conserved end residues are part of each CDR3. D genes are given only for firm matches. Not every row has a clone size; where given, it reads once, few, many or a size class.

v_gene,d_gene,abundance,j_gene,CDR3nt,CDR3aa
TRBV18,TRBD1,-,TRBJ1-6,TGTGCCAGCTCACCGTACGGACAGGAGAGTTATAATTCACCCCTCCACTTT,CASSPYGQESYNSPLHF
TRBV5-4,-,-,TRBJ1-1,TGTGCCAGCAGCTTGGTGATGGCTGGGCGATCTGAAGCTTTCTTT,CASSLVMAGRSEAFF
TRBV19,-,-,TRBJ1-1,TGTGCCACAAGGAGGGGTGACACTGAAGCTTTCTTT,CATRRGDTEAFF
TRBV29-1,TRBD1,-,TRBJ1-3,TGCAGCGTGGACAGGGGGGGAAACACCATATATTTT,CSVDRGGNTIYF
TRBV2,-,-,TRBJ2-7,TGTGCCAGCAAGAAGGAGGGGTCGGTCCACGAGCAGTACTTC,CASKKEGSVHEQYF
TRBV19,-,-,TRBJ1-2,TGTGCCAGTAGTCGCGATGGCTACACCTTC,CASSRDGYTF
TRBV28,TRBD1,once,TRBJ2-7,TGTGCCAGCAGGTCCGGGACAGGGGGCCGCCGCTCCTACGAGCAGTACTTC,CASRSGTGGRRSYEQYF
TRBV6-5,-,-,TRBJ1-2,TGTGCCAGCAGTTATGACAGATTTTATGGCTACACCTTC,CASSYDRFYGYTF
TRBV11-1,TRBD2,-,TRBJ2-7,TGTGCCAGCAGCTTAGCAATAGCGGGATCCTCCTACGAGCAGTACTTC,CASSLAIAGSSYEQYF
TRBV6-1,TRBD1,few,TRBJ1-2,TGTGCCAGCAGTGACCCGACAGGGGATTTGCTTAACTATGGCTACACCTTC,CASSDPTGDLLNYGYTF
TRBV7-8,TRBD2,-,TRBJ2-5,TGTGCCAGCAGCCTTAGCGGGAGGGGAGAGGAGACCCAGTACTTC,CASSLSGRGEETQYF
TRBV19,TRBD1,-,TRBJ1-6,TGTGCCAGTAGTGCCAGTCCCGGGACAGCCGTGAATTCACCCCTCCACTTT,CASSASPGTAVNSPLHF
TRBV29-1,TRBD1,-,TRBJ2-1,TGCAGCGTAGGACAGGGGTACAATGAGCAGTTCTTC,CSVGQGYNEQFF
TRBV9,TRBD1,-,TRBJ2-7,TGTGCCAGCAGCCCCACCTGGGGACAGCCCTACGAGCAGTACTTC,CASSPTWGQPYEQYF
TRBV6-5,-,-,TRBJ1-3,TGTGCCAGCAGTTCCATTGACAGCACTGGAAACACCATATATTTT,CASSSIDSTGNTIYF
TRBV6-6,TRBD1,few,TRBJ2-3,TGTGCCAGCAGTTACTCCGGGACAGGGGTTATGCAGTATTTT,CASSYSGTGVMQYF
TRBV4-1,-,-,TRBJ2-7,TGCGCCAGCAGCCAAGTACCAGGAGGGACCGAGCAGTACTTC,CASSQVPGGTEQYF
TRBV30,-,-,TRBJ2-2,TGTGCCTGGAGAGGTGGAAGCAGCGCGAACACCGGGGAGCTGTTTTTT,CAWRGGSSANTGELFF
TRBV27,TRBD1,few,TRBJ1-6,TGTGCCAGCAGTTCCACAGGGGGCACCTATAATTCACCCCTCCACTTT,CASSSTGGTYNSPLHF
TRBV20-1,-,-,TRBJ1-2,TGCAGTGCTAGTCCAACCCCGAGGTCTTATGGCTACACCTTC,CSASPTPRSYGYTF
TRBV19,-,-,TRBJ2-5,TGTGCCAGTTCCCCGGGAGTTCCTCAAGAGACCCAGTACTTC,CASSPGVPQETQYF
TRBV30,-,once,TRBJ2-4,TGTGCCTGGAGTGTAGGACCCGGACAGGCCAAAAACATTCAGTACTTC,CAWSVGPGQAKNIQYF
TRBV24-1,TRBD2,once,TRBJ2-5,TGTGCCACCAGTGATTTGGGGAGGGATCAAGAGACCCAGTACTTC,CATSDLGRDQETQYF
TRBV19,TRBD2,-,TRBJ2-1,TGTGCCAGTAGTCCGAAGACGACTAGCGGGAGAAGGTCCTACAATGAGCAGTTCTTC,CASSPKTTSGRRSYNEQFF
TRBV9,-,-,TRBJ2-2,TGTGCCAGCAGCCCCGGTTGGACCGGGGAGCTGTTTTTT,CASSPGWTGELFF
TRBV24-1,-,-,TRBJ1-2,TGTGCCACCAGTGGAGGGTCACGAACTAACTATGGCTACACCTTC,CATSGGSRTNYGYTF
TRBV5-8,-,-,TRBJ1-2,TGTGCCAGCACCAAAGACAGGTTGAACTATGGCTACACCTTC,CASTKDRLNYGYTF
TRBV6-6,-,medium-sized,TRBJ1-1,TGTGCCAGCAGTACAGACAGGAACACTGAAGCTTTCTTT,CASSTDRNTEAFF
TRBV2,TRBD1,once,TRBJ2-5,TGTGCCAGCAGTAGGGCTGGGACAGGGGAAGAGACCCAGTACTTC,CASSRAGTGEETQYF
TRBV2,TRBD1,once,TRBJ1-4,TGTGCCAGCAGGGACCGGACAGGGCGGGGAGGGAATGAAAAACTGTTTTTT,CASRDRTGRGGNEKLFF
TRBV30,-,-,TRBJ1-2,TGTGCCTGGGGGACTTACAGGGAAGATGGCTACACCTTC,CAWGTYREDGYTF
TRBV6-1,-,-,TRBJ2-7,TGTGCCAGCAGCCGAGGGAATCTACTGATATACGAGCAGTACTTC,CASSRGNLLIYEQYF
TRBV7-6,TRBD1,-,TRBJ2-7,TGTGCCAGCAGCCTAACCGGGACAGGGGTCTACGAGCAGTACTTC,CASSLTGTGVYEQYF
TRBV5-1,TRBD2,once,TRBJ2-2,TGTGCCAGCAGCTCCACTAGCGGGAACACCGGGGAGCTGTTTTTT,CASSSTSGNTGELFF
TRBV5-6,-,-,TRBJ2-3,TGTGCCAGCAGCTTGGCAGGTCTTAGCACAGATACGCAGTATTTT,CASSLAGLSTDTQYF
TRBV2,-,-,TRBJ1-2,TGTGCCAGCTCGGAGGGGCCCCTCTCTGGCTACACCTTC,CASSEGPLSGYTF
TRBV20-1,-,-,TRBJ2-6,TGCAGTGCTAGTCCCGGGTCCGGGGCCAACGTCCTGACTTTC,CSASPGSGANVLTF
TRBV4-2,-,few,TRBJ1-2,TGTGCCAGCAGCCAAGATCGGGGAATTGGCTATGGCTACACCTTC,CASSQDRGIGYGYTF
TRBV28,TRBD2,-,TRBJ2-2,TGTGCCAGCAGTTTTAAGAGACTAGCGGGAGTTCACGGGGAGCTGTTTTTT,CASSFKRLAGVHGELFF
TRBV11-2,TRBD1,once,TRBJ2-7,TGTGCCAGCAGCTTAGCTCCGCCGGGACAGGGACCCGGCGAGCAGTACTTC,CASSLAPPGQGPGEQYF
TRBV5-1,TRBD1,-,TRBJ1-4,TGCGCCAGCAGCTTCACAGGGGCCCCTAATGAAAAACTGTTTTTT,CASSFTGAPNEKLFF
TRBV18,-,-,TRBJ1-3,TGTGCCAGCTCACCCCTGCACTCGGACACCATATATTTT,CASSPLHSDTIYF
TRBV5-6,-,-,TRBJ2-7,TGTGCCAGCAGCAACCTACAGGGCCCTATAGGAGAGTACTTC,CASSNLQGPIGEYF
TRBV3-1/TRBV3-2,TRBD2,-,TRBJ2-3,TGTGCCAGCAGCCAAGAGCCCTCGGCGCCGCCTAGCGGACACCCAGATACGCAGTATTTT,CASSQEPSAPPSGHPDTQYF
TRBV7-6,-,-,TRBJ2-5,TGTGCCAGCAGCTTAAACAGTATACAAGAGACCCAGTACTTC,CASSLNSIQETQYF
TRBV7-2,TRBD1,-,TRBJ1-2,TGTGCCAGCAGCTTCATAACAGGGGGCGCAGGCTATGGCTACACCTTC,CASSFITGGAGYGYTF
TRBV7-2,TRBD1,-,TRBJ1-6,TGTGCCAGAGGGGACAGGGCCTTATCCTATAATTCACCCCTCCACTTT,CARGDRALSYNSPLHF